This T cell receptor beta chain was sequenced in a study of blood T cell repertoires in COVID-19. Study information: From T cells, B-cell-depleted T cells, or PBMCs came the material, which was cDNA or gDNA.

Germline V gene data show CDR1 as SGHAT and CDR2 as FQDESV (reference sequence). The J segment lost 5 bases and the V segment lost 5 bases, leaving 11 bases of the junction unmatched. The CDR3 length is 15 residues. Repertoires were generated with immunoSEQ multiplex PCR, while TCRdb's copy carries only in-frame clones and drops some. The sample has approximately 110,000 clones, more than 70% seen once. The material sequenced was peripheral blood. This chain joins TRBV11-1 and TRBJ2-5, with 7 bases that match TRBD2. The receptor was isolated from a woman of 80 years or more with COVID-19, enrolled during active disease. This chain's CDR3 is CASSPQSTSSETQYF. CDR3 nucleotides: TGTGCCAGCAGCCCCCAATCGACTAGCTCGGAGACCCAGTACTTC.